The 9 T cell receptor beta chains below were found in one sample sequenced in a study of blood T cell repertoires in COVID-19. Assay used: immunoSEQ multiplex PCR; TCRdb lists only in-frame clones, some missing. The repertoire holds roughly 330,000 clones, with roughly 86% as singletons. Sequenced input: peripheral blood. Receptor source: a woman between 50 and 59 years old with acute or convalescent COVID-19.

This clone was counted only a few times. The junction differs from germline at one of its ends, possibly a read error. The chain couples TRBV14 to TRBJ2-5; D unclear. The CDR3 totals 13 residues. Germline CDR1 reads SGHDN; CDR2 reads FVKESK. The CDR3 loop is CASSKDLQETQYF. CDR3 coding DNA: TGTGCCAGCAGCAAAGACTTACAAGAGACCCAGTACTTC.

The chain links TRBV19 to TRBJ2-7, with D perhaps TRBD1 (6 bases). Trimming left V 5 bases short and J 2 bases short, with 10 bases between. This CDR3 contains 13 residues. The germline V gene has CDR1 LNHDA and CDR2 SQIVND (reference sequence). CDR3 sequence reads: CASSHTGTYEQYF. The CDR3 nucleotides read TGTGCCAGTAGTCATACAGGGACCTACGAGCAGTACTTC. Combining the CDR3 with reference TRBV19 and TRBJ2-7 gives the whole variable domain DGGITQSPKYLFRKEGQNVTLSCEQNLNHDAMYWYRQDPGQGLRLIYYSQIVNDFQKGDIAEGYSVSREKKESFPLTVTSAQKNPTAFYLCASSHTGTYEQYFGPGTRLTVT.

The V and J genes are TRBV11-2 and TRBJ2-2; tentative D call: TRBD2 (5 bases). V shed 5 bases and J shed 3 bases, with 10 bases lying between them. The CDR3 has 14 residues. Germline CDR1 is SGHAT and CDR2 is FQNNGV. The CDR3 sequence: CASSPGLYTGELFF. As DNA, the CDR3 is TGTGCCAGCAGCCCCGGACTTTACACCGGGGAGCTGTTTTTT.

The chain couples TRBV5-1 to TRBJ2-7, with 8 bases aligning to TRBD1. The CDR3 is 15 amino acids. V lost 1 base to trimming and J lost 3 bases; unmatched junction nucleotides: 6. CDR1 and CDR2 (germline): SGHRS, YFSETQ. Written as DNA, the CDR3 is TGCGCCAGCAGCTTGAGCCAGGGGGCGCGCTACGAGCAGTACTTC. As protein: CASSLSQGARYEQYF. Combining the CDR3 with reference TRBV5-1 and TRBJ2-7 gives the whole variable domain KAGVTQTPRYLIKTRGQQVTLSCSPISGHRSVSWYQQTPGQGLQFLFEYFSETQRNKGNFPGRFSGRQFSNSRSEMNVSTLELGDSALYLCASSLSQGARYEQYFGPGTRLTVT.

The chain carries TRBV7-9 and TRBJ2-7, with D perhaps TRBD1 (5 bases). The CDR3 spans 12 residues. CDR1 is SEHNR, CDR2 FQNEAQ, per germline (reference sequence). V dropped 2 bases and J dropped 3 bases, with 5 bases sitting between them. CDR3 sequence reads: CASSLRGYEQYF. The CDR3 nucleotides read TGTGCCAGCAGCTTAAGGGGCTACGAGCAGTACTTC.

The CDR3 region is CSGPANYGYTF. The CDR3 bases are TGCAGCGGGCCAGCTAACTATGGCTACACCTTC. This chain connects TRBV29-1 to TRBJ1-2, with D unclear. This CDR3 has 11 amino acids. The germline V gene has CDR1 SQVTM and CDR2 ANQGSEA. V lost 7 bases to trimming and J lost 0 bases, with 6 bases between them.

V gene TRBV7-9 combines with J gene TRBJ1-2; 9 bases are a match to TRBD1. The junction had 8 bases not matched to a gene; V was cut back by 3 bases and J by 0 bases. The CDR3 runs to 17 residues. Germline V gene sequence: CDR1 SEHNR, CDR2 FQNEAQ (reference sequence). This CDR3 reads CASSFPRGQGANYGYTF. The CDR3 bases are TGTGCCAGCAGCTTTCCTCGGGGACAGGGAGCTAACTATGGCTACACCTTC.

The genes are TRBV3-1 (or the pseudogene TRBV3-2) and TRBJ2-5; D unclear. CDR3 size: 15 residues. V lost 0 bases and J lost 1, with 9 bases in between. The V gene's germline CDR1 is LGHDT and CDR2 YNNKEL (reference sequence). CDR3 sequence reads: CASSQEVATQETQYF. In DNA, the CDR3 is TGTGCCAGCAGCCAAGAGGTGGCAACCCAAGAGACCCAGTACTTC.

V usage is TRBV27 and J usage is TRBJ2-7; the D gene is possibly TRBD1 (6 bases). With 8 bases removed from V and 4 bases from J, the gap between germline ends came to 18 bases. Germline V CDR1 and CDR2: MNHEY, SMNVEV (reference sequence). The CDR3 is 14 residues long. The CDR3 coding sequence is TGTGCCAGCTCAATACAGGGTCAAACGTACGAGCAGTACTTC. Amino acid sequence: CASSIQGQTYEQYF.